This T cell receptor beta chain was identified in a study of blood T cell repertoires in COVID-19 (dated by TCRdb to 2018 to 2021). Background for the entire study: Samples from collaborators originated in the United States, Italy and Spain and spanned both the acute and convalescent phases of COVID-19. The dataset comprised deeply sampled blood TCRbeta repertoires from subjects exposed to, actively infected with, or recovered from COVID-19. The repertoires were released in a freely available public database meant as a resource for research on the immune response to SARS-CoV-2. Where available, HLA class I and class II types were obtained from metadata supplied by the sample provider rather than from assay-based typing. The prospective study material was composed of cDNA or gDNA derived from T cells, B-cell-depleted T cells, or PBMCs. Sample metadata almost always included a de-identified subject ID, COVID-19 status, age in years and sex. Samples were obtained from the ongoing ImmuneRACE study (first 160 participants) and from 1,254 subjects provided by 6 global collaborators. Points the paper makes about the study in general: The quantity of clinical and demographic metadata differed by source and by participant and was supplied without curation.

TCRbeta CDR3 regions were amplified from genomic DNA by means of the immunoSEQ Assay, a bias-controlled multiplex PCR. Per the original workflow: Nucleated cell counts per sample were estimated from amplification of reference gene primers within the assay. To quantify the absolute abundance of each unique TCRbeta CDR3 rearrangement, sequence reads were collapsed and filtered. For each sample, productive Simpson clonality was calculated as the square root of Simpson's diversity index over productive rearrangements. In TCRdb, the immuneACCESS table is reduced to in-frame sequences with V and J assigned. These tables do not hold every clone; where another copy was compared, an unresolved V gene accounts for under half, and the others remain unexplained. V and J calls plus clone size are reproduced from that table; the DNA served to infer D and trimming. This sample gives over 5,500 clones in total; more than 65% of them show up just once. The ten biggest clones cover about 16% of the sample.

About this clone: No antigen is known for it. The sample holds no much larger clone one base away, and base qualities are not on file.

From a lookup of the germline V gene, CDR1 and CDR2 are SGHRS and YFSETQ. V drops 5 bases and J drops 2 bases, leaving 5 bases in between. The CDR3 sequence holds 12 residues, the cysteine and phenylalanine included. CDR3 DNA only is kept here, 36 bases in frame from base 1. Each collaborating institution followed its own protocols to collect whole blood in K2EDTA tubes. For TCRbeta analysis, collaborators shipped samples as frozen whole blood, isolated PBMCs, or DNA extracted from either of those sample types. The receptor comes from a man in his 60s with acute or convalescent COVID-19. The receptor chain draws on TRBV5-1 and TRBJ1-3, with no D gene named confidently. Sequencing used peripheral blood. The CDR3 corresponds to CASRSPGNTIYF. The sequence in DNA is TGCGCCAGCAGGTCTCCTGGAAACACCATATATTTT. The CDR3 plus the reference TRBV5-1 and TRBJ1-3 genes for the other parts give the full variable domain: KAGVTQTPRYLIKTRGQQVTLSCSPISGHRSVSWYQQTPGQGLQFLFEYFSETQRNKGNFPGRFSGRQFSNSRSEMNVSTLELGDSALYLCASRSPGNTIYFGEGSWLTVV.